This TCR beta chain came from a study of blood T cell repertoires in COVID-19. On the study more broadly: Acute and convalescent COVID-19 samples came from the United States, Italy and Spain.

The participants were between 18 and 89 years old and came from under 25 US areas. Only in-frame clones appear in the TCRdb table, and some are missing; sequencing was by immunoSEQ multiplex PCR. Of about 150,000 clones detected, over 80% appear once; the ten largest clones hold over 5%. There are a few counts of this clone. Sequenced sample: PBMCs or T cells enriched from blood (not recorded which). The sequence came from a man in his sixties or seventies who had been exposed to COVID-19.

CDR3 bases: TGTGCCAGCTCACCACGACCCGGACAGCACCTAGCCAAAAACATTCAGTACTTC. The encoded protein is CASSPRPGQHLAKNIQYF. The chain couples TRBV18 to TRBJ2-4, with D possibly TRBD1 on 6 matching bases. CDR3 length: 18 residues. Germline CDR1 KGHSH, CDR2 LQKENI. V shed 1 base and J shed 0 bases, with 16 bases lying between them. The complete variable domain, with remaining parts taken from reference TRBV18 and TRBJ2-4, reads NAGVMQNPRHLVRRRGQEARLRCSPMKGHSHVYWYRQLPEEGLKFMVYLQKENIIDESGMPKERFSAEFPKEGPSILRIQQVVRGDSAAYFCASSPRPGQHLAKNIQYFGAGTRLSVL.